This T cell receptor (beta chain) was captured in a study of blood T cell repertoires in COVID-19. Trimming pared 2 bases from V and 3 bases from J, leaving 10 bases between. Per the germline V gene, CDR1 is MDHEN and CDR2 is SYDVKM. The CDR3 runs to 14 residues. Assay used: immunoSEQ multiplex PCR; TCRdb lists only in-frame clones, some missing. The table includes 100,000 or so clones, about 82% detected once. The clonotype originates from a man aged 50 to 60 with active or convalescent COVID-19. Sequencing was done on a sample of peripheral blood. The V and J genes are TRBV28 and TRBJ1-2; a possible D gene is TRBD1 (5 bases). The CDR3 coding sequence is TGTGCCAGCAGTTTACGCGACAGCTACTATGGCTACACCTTC. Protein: CASSLRDSYYGYTF.